One and the same sample provided the 27 T cell receptor beta chains below, sequenced in a study of blood T cell repertoires in COVID-19. TCRdb's copy holds only in-frame clones and misses some; the assay was immunoSEQ multiplex PCR. The repertoire holds some 200,000 clones, 75% to 90% seen once, with roughly 0.77% in the top ten. Sample: PBMCs or T cells enriched from blood (not recorded which). These receptors were taken from a woman in her late teens or twenties who had recovered from COVID-19.

The gene calls are TRBV11-2 and TRBJ2-3; D is ambiguous. CDR1 and CDR2 (germline): SGHAT, FQNNGV. V lost 4 bases and J lost 4, with 12 bases in between. The CDR3 sequence is 14 residues long. CDR3 protein: CASSSQVFADTQYF. The CDR3 nucleotides are TGTGCCAGCAGCTCACAAGTATTCGCAGATACGCAGTATTTT. The entire variable domain, with the rest obtained from reference TRBV11-2 and TRBJ2-3, is as follows: EAGVAQSPRYKIIEKRQSVAFWCNPISGHATLYWYQQILGQGPKLLIQFQNNGVVDDSQLPKDRFSAERLKGVDSTLKIQPAKLEDSAVYLCASSSQVFADTQYFGPGTRLTVL.

This chain joins TRBV6-5 and TRBJ2-7; D might be TRBD2 (7 bases). This CDR3 is built from 15 residues. CDR1 and CDR2 (germline): MNHEY, SVGAGI. The V end was cut by 7 bases, the J end by 0 bases, with 16 bases between. The CDR3 loop reads CASKGGGISSYEQYF. The CDR3 DNA is TGTGCCAGCAAAGGGGGGGGTATCAGCTCCTACGAGCAGTACTTC.

The CDR3 is CASRMGQLNSYEQYF. CDR3 sequence (DNA): TGTGCCAGCAGAATGGGGCAGCTTAACTCCTACGAGCAGTACTTC. This chain joins TRBV6-1 and TRBJ2-7; possible D gene TRBD1, 5 bases. The ends were cut back, 6 bases at V and 0 bases at J, with 15 bases in the middle. The CDR3 runs to 15 residues. Germline CDR1 MNHNS, CDR2 SASEGT.

This clone was detected only once. J is TRBJ2-7 and V is TRBV5-1, with D possibly being TRBD2 (5 bases). CDR1 SGHRS and CDR2 YFSETQ come from the germline V gene. Trimming stripped 4 bases from V and 0 bases from J, with 8 bases between. The length of the CDR3 is 13 residues. The CDR3 region has the DNA TGCGCCAGCAGCCTCCGGGACTCCTACGAGCAGTACTTC. Protein: CASSLRDSYEQYF.

V gene TRBV9 combines with J gene TRBJ2-5, with 10 nucleotides matching TRBD1. There are 15 residues in the CDR3. Germline-derived CDR1 and CDR2 are SGDLS and YYNGEE. J lost 1 base, V lost 3 bases, and 3 bases had no gene match. This chain's CDR3 is CASSEGQGPQETQYF. CDR3 nucleotide sequence: TGTGCCAGCAGCGAGGGACAGGGGCCCCAAGAGACCCAGTACTTC.

J is TRBJ2-2 and V is TRBV12-5; D is perhaps TRBD1 (6 bases). CDR1 is LGHNT, CDR2 FRNRAP, per germline. Trimming shortened V by 1 base and J by 6 bases, and 9 bases separated the two germline ends. The CDR3 runs 14 residues. In DNA form, the CDR3 reads TGTGCTAGTGGTTTGGGCCAGGGGCCCGGGGAGCTGTTTTTT. Residues: CASGLGQGPGELFF.

The rearrangement joins TRBV3-1 (or the pseudogene TRBV3-2) to TRBJ2-5; D uncertain. Germline CDR1 reads LGHDT; CDR2 reads YNNKEL (reference sequence). The germline V and J ends were trimmed by 2 bases and 5 bases, with 12 bases remaining between them. The CDR3 contains 14 residues. The CDR3 is CASSQQLLPETQYF. CDR3 coding DNA: TGTGCCAGCAGCCAACAACTCCTACCCGAGACCCAGTACTTC.

This clone was detected a few times. V is TRBV6-1 and J is TRBJ2-7, with a tentative D call TRBD2 (5 bases). The CDR3 is 15 residues long. Trimming pared 3 bases from V and 0 bases from J, leaving 12 bases between. Germline V gene sequence: CDR1 MNHNS, CDR2 SASEGT. DNA for the CDR3: TGTGCCAGCAGTGATAGGAGCGGTAGCTCCTACGAGCAGTACTTC. Translating gives CASSDRSGSSYEQYF.

The chain recombines TRBV5-1 with TRBJ2-2; no firm D call. The CDR3 sequence is 15 residues long. Trimming took 0 bases from V and 5 from J, leaving 11 bases between them. Looked up from germline, CDR1 is SGHRS and CDR2 is YFSETQ. The CDR3 loop reads CASSLDPPGTGELFF. Here the CDR3 DNA reads TGCGCCAGCAGCTTGGATCCGCCCGGGACCGGGGAGCTGTTTTTT. The full variable domain, with the rest looked up from reference TRBV5-1 and TRBJ2-2, is KAGVTQTPRYLIKTRGQQVTLSCSPISGHRSVSWYQQTPGQGLQFLFEYFSETQRNKGNFPGRFSGRQFSNSRSEMNVSTLELGDSALYLCASSLDPPGTGELFFGEGSRLTVL.

The chain links TRBV12-3 or TRBV12-4 to TRBJ1-1; D ambiguous. This CDR3 region has 13 residues. Trimming left V 5 bases short and J 2 bases short, with 9 bases between. The CDR3 coding sequence is TGTGCCAGCAGTACTCCAGGCAACACTGAAGCTTTCTTT. It codes for CASSTPGNTEAFF.

The chain combines TRBV5-1 with TRBJ2-2; no clear D gene. This CDR3 contains 15 residues. The V gene lost 0 bases and the J gene lost 6 bases, with 12 bases spanning the gap. CDR1 and CDR2 from the germline V gene are SGHRS and YFSETQ. This CDR3 is CASSLGASKAGELFF. The CDR3 DNA follows: TGCGCCAGCAGCTTGGGGGCCTCGAAAGCCGGGGAGCTGTTTTTT.

This clone showed up just once. V and J are TRBV6-5 and TRBJ2-2, with D tentatively TRBD2 (7 bases). Looked up from germline, CDR1 is MNHEY and CDR2 is SVGAGI. This CDR3 is 15 amino acids long. With 8 bases removed from V and 6 bases from J, the gap between germline ends came to 19 bases. The CDR3 DNA reads as TGTGCCAGCCCCACTAGGGGAGGGGGGTCCGGGGAGCTGTTTTTT. Translation gives CASPTRGGGSGELFF.

The chain couples TRBV5-4 to TRBJ2-1, with 10 bases aligning to TRBD1. J was trimmed by 7 bases and V by 3 bases; bases with no gene match: 13. CDR1 and CDR2 (germline): SGHNT, YYREEE (reference sequence). The CDR3 totals 17 residues. The DNA for the CDR3 is TGTGCCAGCAGCTCCCCCACCGGGACAGGGGTTCGGAATGAGCAGTTCTTC. This encodes CASSSPTGTGVRNEQFF. Filled out from reference TRBV5-4 and TRBJ2-1, the complete variable domain reads ETGVTQSPTHLIKTRGQQVTLRCSSQSGHNTVSWYQQALGQGPQFIFQYYREEENGRGNFPPRFSGLQFPNYSSELNVNALELDDSALYLCASSSPTGTGVRNEQFFGPGTRLTVL.

The chain recombines TRBV28 with TRBJ1-2; 8 bases are a match to TRBD1. Germline CDR1 and CDR2: MDHEN and SYDVKM. J gave up 8 bases and V 5 bases, and 13 bases lay outside the gene matches. The CDR3 totals 15 residues. The CDR3, as DNA: TGTGCCAGCAGTACCGACTCGGGACAGGTCGGCGGCTACACCTTC. Translating gives CASSTDSGQVGGYTF.

The chain's CDR3 is CASSIKAGGGNEQFF. As DNA, the CDR3 is TGCGCCAGCAGCATCAAAGCGGGAGGGGGCAATGAGCAGTTCTTC. The chain employs TRBV5-1 and TRBJ2-1; TRBD2 agrees at 10 bases. CDR3 length: 15 amino acids. Germline CDR1 reads SGHRS; CDR2 reads YFSETQ. The V segment lost 4 bases and the J segment 6 bases; nucleotides outside the gene matches: 7.

The chain carries TRBV2 and TRBJ2-2; 14 nucleotides agree with TRBD2. Germline CDR1 SNHLY, CDR2 FYNNEI. The CDR3 has 19 residues. Losses at the gene ends were 1 base for V and 1 base for J; bases not matched to a gene: 5. CDR3 sequence reads: CASSEDPGLAGENTGELFF. The CDR3 DNA reads as TGTGCCAGCAGTGAAGATCCGGGACTAGCGGGGGAGAACACCGGGGAGCTGTTTTTT. The full variable domain, with the rest looked up from reference TRBV2 and TRBJ2-2, is EPEVTQTPSHQVTQMGQEVILRCVPISNHLYFYWYRQILGQKVEFLVSFYNNEISEKSEIFDDQFSVERPDGSNFTLKIRSTKLEDSAMYFCASSEDPGLAGENTGELFFGEGSRLTVL.

The V call is TRBV27, the J call TRBJ2-7; 10 bases fit TRBD2. Trimming took 6 bases from V and 7 from J; bases not matched to a gene: 12. Germline V gene sequence: CDR1 MNHEY, CDR2 SMNVEV (reference sequence). This CDR3 is 15 amino acids long. The CDR3 nucleotides read TGTGCCAGCAGATGGACTAGCGGAGCCCCAGGGGAGCAGTACTTC. It is translated as CASRWTSGAPGEQYF.

This clone turned up a few times. The genes are TRBV19 and TRBJ1-3, with D unresolved. The CDR3 contains 17 residues. Trimming removed 7 bases from V and 0 bases from J, with 19 bases in between. Germline values: CDR1 LNHDA, CDR2 SQIVND (reference sequence). CDR3 DNA: TGTGCCAGTACTCCCCGGTCGGTCTCCTACTCTGGAAACACCATATATTTT. Its translation: CASTPRSVSYSGNTIYF.

This chain links TRBV2 with TRBJ2-7; unclear D gene. This CDR3 region has 12 residues. Trimming cost V 3 bases and J 0 bases, with 3 bases left between them. Germline CDR1 reads SNHLY; CDR2 reads FYNNEI. In DNA form, the CDR3 reads TGTGCCAGCAGTGAGGCCTCCTACGAGCAGTACTTC. Protein product: CASSEASYEQYF.

The CDR3 region is CSAAGKAEQFF. DNA for the CDR3: TGCAGTGCTGCAGGGAAGGCTGAGCAGTTCTTC. The gene calls are TRBV20-1 and TRBJ2-1; a weak D match, TRBD1 (5 bases). V lost 5 bases and J 9 bases, leaving 11 bases between the germline ends. Germline CDR1 is DFQATT and CDR2 is SNEGSKA (reference sequence). CDR3 length equals 11 residues.

This sequence joins TRBV6-5 and TRBJ1-2; TRBD1 matches at 9 bases. This CDR3 is 13 amino acids long. The V gene end was trimmed by 6 bases and the J gene end by 7 bases; junction bases not matched to a gene: 6. Germline V gene lookup returns CDR1 MNHEY and CDR2 SVGAGI. The DNA for the CDR3 is TGTGCCAGCAGCCTGGGACAGGGTGGTGGCTACACCTTC. This codes for CASSLGQGGGYTF.

This chain uses TRBV19 with TRBJ2-1; TRBD2 might be the D (5 bases). Trimming took off 5 bases at V and 3 bases at J, with 14 bases between the two ends. Germline CDR1 LNHDA, CDR2 SQIVND (reference sequence). CDR3 length equals 15 residues. The CDR3 nucleotides are TGTGCCAGTAGTGTCCGGCGGGCTGACTACAATGAGCAGTTCTTC. Its protein product is CASSVRRADYNEQFF.

The chain has TRBV2 and TRBJ1-2; D unclear. Trimming took 6 bases from V and 2 from J, leaving 4 bases between them. The CDR3 spans 11 residues. Germline V gene lookup returns CDR1 SNHLY and CDR2 FYNNEI. The chain's CDR3 is CASRINYGYTF. The CDR3 DNA is TGTGCCAGCAGAATAAACTATGGCTACACCTTC.

The chain links TRBV1 to TRBJ1-5; the listed D gene, TRBD1, was not tested against the DNA. TRBV1 is classified as a pseudogene. The CDR3 contains 15 residues. CDR3 loop: CTSSQLGPGWRPQHF. The CDR3 nucleotides are TGCACCAGCAGCCAATTAGGCCCAGGGTGGAGGCCCCAGCATTTT.

The genes are TRBV24-1 and TRBJ1-4, with 7 bases lining up with TRBD1. After removal of 4 bases from V and 6 bases from J, the junction contained 10 bases not matched to a gene. CDR1 KGHDR and CDR2 SFDVKD come from the germline V gene. The CDR3 covers 16 residues. Written as DNA, the CDR3 is TGTGCCACCAGTGACCCCCGGGACAGTGAGCATGAAAAACTGTTTTTT. As protein: CATSDPRDSEHEKLFF.

This chain uses TRBV7-9 with TRBJ1-4, with D tentatively TRBD1 (5 bases). This CDR3 has 14 residues. V lost 0 bases, J lost 8 bases, and 10 bases lay in between. In germline, CDR1 is SEHNR, CDR2 FQNEAQ (reference sequence). The CDR3 protein is CASSLAGVREKLFF. The CDR3 bases are TGTGCCAGCAGCTTAGCAGGGGTGCGAGAAAAACTGTTTTTT.

This chain connects TRBV7-9 to TRBJ2-7; D possibly corresponds to TRBD2 (5 bases). This CDR3 is 16 amino acids long. Germline V CDR1 and CDR2: SEHNR, FQNEAQ (reference sequence). The ends were cut back, 6 bases at V and 6 bases at J, with 24 bases in the middle. The CDR3 coding sequence is TGTGCCAGCAGTCCGCCACCAGGACTTTCTCCAGGCGAGCAGTACTTC. Translation gives CASSPPPGLSPGEQYF. The variable domain in full, completed from reference TRBV7-9 and TRBJ2-7, reads DTGVSQNPRHKITKRGQNVTFRCDPISEHNRLYWYRQTLGQGPEFLTYFQNEAQLEKSRLLSDRFSAERPKGSFSTLEIQRTEQGDSAMYLCASSPPPGLSPGEQYFGPGTRLTVT.